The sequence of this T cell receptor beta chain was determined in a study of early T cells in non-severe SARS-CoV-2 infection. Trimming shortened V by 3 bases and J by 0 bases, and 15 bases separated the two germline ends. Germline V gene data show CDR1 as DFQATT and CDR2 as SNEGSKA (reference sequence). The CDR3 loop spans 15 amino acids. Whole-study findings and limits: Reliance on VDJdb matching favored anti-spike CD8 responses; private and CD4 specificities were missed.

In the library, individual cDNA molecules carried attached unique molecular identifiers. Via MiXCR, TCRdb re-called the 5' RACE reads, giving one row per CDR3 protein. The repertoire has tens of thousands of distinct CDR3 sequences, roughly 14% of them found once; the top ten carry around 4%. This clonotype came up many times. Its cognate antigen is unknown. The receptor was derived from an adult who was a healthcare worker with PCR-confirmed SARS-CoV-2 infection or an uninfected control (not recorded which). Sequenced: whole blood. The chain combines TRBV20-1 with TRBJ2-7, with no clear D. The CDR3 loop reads CSARNGGSHSYEQYF. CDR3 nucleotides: TGCAGTGCTAGGAACGGCGGATCGCACTCCTACGAGCAGTACTTC.